Here is one T cell receptor (beta chain) with its context. This entry belongs to a study of blood T cell repertoires in COVID-19. Repertoires were generated with immunoSEQ multiplex PCR, while TCRdb's copy carries only in-frame clones and drops some. Of 90,000 or so clones listed, roughly 80% are singletons. Sequenced material: peripheral blood. The source of this sequence is a man older than 75 with active or convalescent COVID-19.

The CDR3 nucleotides read TGTGCCAGCAGTGCCCGGACTAGCGGGGGATACGAGCAGTACTTC. This encodes CASSARTSGGYEQYF. This chain joins TRBV6-2 or TRBV6-3 and TRBJ2-7; TRBD2 aligns across 13 bases. This CDR3 is built from 15 residues. V was pared by 5 bases and J by 4 bases, with 5 bases of the junction left unmatched. Germline loops: CDR1 MNHEY, CDR2 SVGEGT.